Shown below are 3 T cell receptor beta chains from a single sample sequenced in a study of cytomegalovirus exposure and HLA in healthy donors. PCR used 60 Vbeta primers and 13 Jbeta primers. The assay was immunoSEQ multiplex PCR, and TCRdb's table has in-frame clones only and misses some. The sample includes over 65,000 clones, more than 80% of them seen just once. Sequencing input: PBMCs. The source is a woman aged 25 to 39 in good health and CMV-seronegative.

The gene calls are TRBV15 and TRBJ1-1; no clear D. Germline-derived CDR1 and CDR2 are LNHNV and YYDKDF (reference sequence). This CDR3 is built from 13 residues. Between the trimmed V and J ends, which lost 4 bases and 2 bases, there was a span of 8 bases. The CDR3 DNA reads TGTGCCACCAGCAAAGCCCTAAACACTGAAGCTTTCTTT. This encodes CATSKALNTEAFF.

V is TRBV18 and J is TRBJ1-6, with 8 bases fitting TRBD1. The length of the CDR3 is 15 residues. From germline, CDR1 is KGHSH and CDR2 LQKENI. V shed 3 bases, J shed 8 bases, and the junction held 6 bases outside the gene matches. The CDR3 loop reads CASSPRTGNDSPLHF. CDR3 nucleotide sequence: TGTGCCAGCTCACCTCGGACAGGGAACGATTCACCCCTCCACTTT. Using reference TRBV18 and TRBJ1-6 for the parts outside the CDR3, the full variable domain is NAGVMQNPRHLVRRRGQEARLRCSPMKGHSHVYWYRQLPEEGLKFMVYLQKENIIDESGMPKERFSAEFPKEGPSILRIQQVVRGDSAAYFCASSPRTGNDSPLHFGNGTRLTVT.

J is TRBJ2-1 and V is TRBV5-1; 8 positions agree with TRBD2. This CDR3 has 17 amino acids. The J segment lost 8 bases and the V segment lost 3 bases, leaving 16 bases of the junction unmatched. CDR1 is SGHRS, CDR2 YFSETQ, per germline. The CDR3 DNA reads as TGCGCCAGCAGCTCGGCGGGGGGCCCCCAACCTGAGGATGAGCAGTTCTTC. Its translation is CASSSAGGPQPEDEQFF.